A selection of T cell receptor beta chains follows, all from one sample in a study of T cell changes during pregnancy in multiple sclerosis. Assay used: immunoSEQ multiplex PCR; TCRdb lists only in-frame clones, some missing. Counted here are fewer than 110,000 clones, almost 95% occurring once; the ten biggest clones make up about 0.88%. The material sequenced was peripheral blood, taken after pregnancy. The receptors come from a female donor with multiple sclerosis, enrolled in a pregnancy study. Each CDR3 is given with its conserved first and last residue.

v_call	j_call	cdr3_aa
TRBV2	TRBJ2-1	CASSEDAGGPYEQFF
TRBV28	TRBJ2-3	CASSPYHLYRGLGNTQDTQYF
TRBV12-5	TRBJ1-2	CASGSVPGQGGYGYTF
TRBV29-1	TRBJ1-4	CSANRGTNEKLFF
TRBV4-1	TRBJ2-1	CASSQGEYNEQFF
TRBV19	TRBJ1-1	CASSLKQGDTEAFF
TRBV5-8	TRBJ2-2	CASITSGRHTGELFF
TRBV7-9	TRBJ1-4	CASSPDSLNEKLFF
TRBV13	TRBJ1-2	CASSLASGTLGGYTF
TRBV11-2	TRBJ2-7	CASSLSPRGEQYF
TRBV5-1	TRBJ1-1	CASSLRDNGRNTEAFF
TRBV15	TRBJ2-1	CATSRDFRGTYNEQFF
TRBV27	TRBJ2-2	CASSLRIRTPPGELFF
TRBV30	TRBJ1-1	CAWSHDSRNTEAFF
TRBV9	TRBJ2-6	CASSSRGPGANVLTF
TRBV4-2	TRBJ2-1	CASSQGRQAGSNEQFF
TRBV13	TRBJ2-3	CASSSRGPDTQYF
TRBV5-5	TRBJ2-7	CASSHPRDTGEQYF
TRBV5-1	TRBJ2-2	CASSLEAAGGPKTGELFF
TRBV4-3	TRBJ2-1	CASSQEELAGVYNEQFF
TRBV9	TRBJ2-7	CASSPGQGRSYEQYF
TRBV6-6	TRBJ1-1	CASRTGANTEAFF
TRBV12-5	TRBJ1-6	CASGSRFADQGRSSYNSPLHF
TRBV7-3	TRBJ2-1	CASSHDSGPRANEQFF
TRBV10-3	TRBJ1-2	CAISEAGRGGYTF
TRBV13	TRBJ2-7	CASSTRSLGRLYEQYF
TRBV14	TRBJ2-2	CASSQDVGAGELFF
TRBV19	TRBJ1-5	CASSMETGRNQPQHF
TRBV19	TRBJ2-6	CASSTITGGLSGANVLTF
TRBV9	TRBJ2-7	CASSPFGGDSYEQYF
TRBV28	TRBJ2-1	CASSLTGTGVEQFF
TRBV9	TRBJ1-4	CASSDGQGAYNEKLFF
TRBV7-3	TRBJ2-3	CASSSRIGRVDTQYF
TRBV7-3	TRBJ2-3	CASTNGGTTDTQYF
TRBV5-1	TRBJ1-1	CASSLGAASAEAFF
TRBV11-2	TRBJ2-2	CASSILWDRGTGELFF
TRBV2	TRBJ2-2	CASQRQGATGELFF
TRBV9	TRBJ1-2	CASSVVGGHGYTF
TRBV6-5	TRBJ2-6	CASSYAELSGANVLTF
TRBV10-1	TRBJ2-5	CASSAPRVGQETQYF
TRBV25-1	TRBJ2-3	CASSERSTDTQYF
TRBV14	TRBJ2-7	CASSQVTGGSDEQYF
TRBV5-1	TRBJ1-5	CASSLDGAPQHF
TRBV7-3	TRBJ2-5	CASSLIGGNQETQYF
TRBV5-1	TRBJ2-5	CASSRQGKETQYF
TRBV10-1	TRBJ1-2	CASSLITGGNYGYTF
TRBV4-2	TRBJ2-3	CASSQEGSRGRTDTQYF
TRBV9	TRBJ1-6	CASAPGVLDSPLHF